The clone carrying this T cell receptor (beta chain) was seen only a few times. What it binds is unknown. This sample is part of a study of radiation and T cells in renal cell carcinoma. Overall study results and limits: Without pretreatment biopsies, baseline tumor clonotype presence was undetermined. From baseline, blood top tumor clonotypes peaked at 2 weeks post-radiation.

Germline CDR1 MNHNY, CDR2 SVGAGI (reference sequence). This CDR3 is built from 15 residues. Deletions cut 2 bases from V and 1 base from J, with 11 bases between. Documented time point: blood 4 weeks post-SBRT, at nephrectomy. Regarding treatment: 15 Gy SBRT to primary tumor, nephrectomy 4 weeks later. Nephrectomy followed 15 Gy stereotactic body radiation by 4 weeks. This renal cell carcinoma was of the clear cell type. This table comes from immunoSEQ multiplex PCR, and its TCRdb copy is limited to in-frame clones, with some not included. The sample lists 130,000 to 150,000 clones, less than 90% occurring once.

Material: blood, obtained from a patient whose treatment included radiotherapy and nephrectomy. This sequence joins TRBV6-6 and TRBJ1-1; perhaps TRBD1 as D (5 bases). This receptor was identified in a woman in her forties or fifties with renal cell carcinoma. The CDR3 DNA reads TGTGCCAGCAGTTACCAAGGGACGGGGAACACTGAAGCTTTCTTT. Its protein is CASSYQGTGNTEAFF.